Presented here are 21 T cell receptor beta chains from one specimen sequenced in a study of Graves' ophthalmopathy and Graves' hyperthyroidism. TCR beta CDR3 amplification used RNA transcripts. The first round was an RT-PCR with HTBI primers, and the second round was a multiplex PCR. TCRdb processed the multiplex PCR reads anew with MiXCR; each CDR3 protein has one entry. The sample shows 500,000 to 700,000 distinct CDR3 sequences, 22% of them seen only once. Sample: peripheral blood. The source is a woman younger than 35 with stable Graves' hyperthyroidism. Some clones in this sample may be carry-over from other donors' samples.

To note about this clonotype: The junction departs from germline at one end; a sequencing error may be responsible. The J gene is TRBJ2-1, the V gene TRBV2, with TRBD1 as a possible D gene (5 bases). The length of the CDR3 is 15 residues. Germline CDR1 reads SNHLY; CDR2 reads FYNNEI. CDR3 in amino acids: CASSPRQNSYNEKFF. In DNA, the CDR3 is TGTGCCAGCAGTCCTCGACAGAATTCCTACAATGAGAAGTTCTTC.

This clonotype has ten or more counts. This sequence joins TRBV10-3 and TRBJ1-5; D gene ambiguous. V lost 4 bases, J lost 3 bases, and 10 bases lay in between. CDR3 size: 14 residues. Germline CDR1 and CDR2: ENHRY and SYGVKD. CDR3 in amino acids: CAISADTYNQPQHF. CDR3 nucleotide sequence: TGTGCCATCAGTGCAGACACTTACAATCAGCCCCAGCATTTT.

This clonotype was detected ten times or more. This rearrangement joins TRBV28 to TRBJ1-2; D might be TRBD1 (5 bases). The V gene's germline CDR1 is MDHEN and CDR2 SYDVKM. V lost 6 bases and J 3 bases, leaving 14 bases between the germline ends. This CDR3 spans 14 amino acids. CDR3: CASSSGAQDYGYTF. The CDR3 nucleotides are TGTGCCAGCAGCTCTGGGGCCCAGGACTATGGCTACACCTTC.

This clonotype occurred many times. This rearrangement joins TRBV6-5 to TRBJ1-1, with D possibly being TRBD1 (5 bases). The germline V gene has CDR1 MNHEY and CDR2 SVGAGI. V lost 8 bases to trimming and J lost 5 bases, with 12 bases between them. The CDR3 covers 12 residues. The CDR3 protein is CASGGSGTEAFF. CDR3 sequence (DNA): TGTGCCAGCGGGGGAAGTGGGACTGAAGCTTTCTTT.

This clonotype showed up many times. This rearrangement joins TRBV10-3 to TRBJ1-2; D perhaps matches TRBD1 (6 bases). The CDR3 covers 13 residues. Germline assignment: CDR1 ENHRY and CDR2 SYGVKD. The V end lost 5 bases, the J end lost 1 base, and 8 bases lay between the germline ends. The CDR3 DNA follows: TGTGCCATCAGTCGACAGGATAACTATGGCTACACCTTC. Its translation is CAISRQDNYGYTF.

At least ten counts were recorded for this clonotype. This chain connects TRBV3-1 to TRBJ1-5; D may be TRBD1 (6 bases). Trimming shortened V by 0 bases and J by 7 bases, and 10 bases separated the two germline ends. Germline V gene sequence: CDR1 LGHDT, CDR2 YNNKEL (reference sequence). The CDR3 loop spans 14 amino acids. Here the CDR3 DNA reads TGTGCCAGCAGCCAAGATACAGGGTTACAGCCCCAGCATTTT. It is translated as CASSQDTGLQPQHF.

The chain has TRBV12-3 or TRBV12-4 and TRBJ1-1, with a possible D match to TRBD1 (5 bases). This CDR3 region has 14 residues. V was trimmed by 7 bases and J by 4 bases, leaving 16 bases between them. The CDR3 DNA reads as TGTGCCAGCACCCTGGGGTATGGGGGCACTGAAGCTTTCTTT. Its translation: CASTLGYGGTEAFF.

This clonotype occurred a few times. The chain is built from TRBV28 and TRBJ2-2; D might be TRBD2 (6 bases). The germline CDR1 and CDR2 sequences are MDHEN and SYDVKM. The CDR3 sequence is 16 residues long. V lost 1 base and J lost 1, with 10 bases in between. The CDR3 loop reads CASSLLTSRNTGELFF. CDR3 coding DNA: TGTGCCAGCAGTTTATTAACTAGCAGGAACACCGGGGAGCTGTTTTTT.

This clonotype was seen once. The chain is built from TRBV5-1 and TRBJ1-2, with 7 bases identical to TRBD1. The V gene's germline CDR1 is SGHRS and CDR2 YFSETQ. V lost 0 bases to trimming and J lost 6 bases; unmatched junction nucleotides: 8. This CDR3 region has 15 residues. CDR3 in amino acids: CASSLESGTVDGYTF. The CDR3 DNA is TGCGCCAGCAGCTTGGAGTCTGGGACAGTCGATGGCTACACCTTC.

In its sample, this clonotype was seen many times. The V and J genes are TRBV12-3 or TRBV12-4 and TRBJ2-4, with TRBD2 matching 13 bases. The V gene end was trimmed by 1 base and the J gene end by 5 bases; junction bases not matched to a gene: 14. The CDR3 has 20 residues. The CDR3: CASSLVALAGGPATENIQYF. As DNA, the CDR3 is TGTGCCAGCAGTTTAGTTGCACTAGCGGGAGGGCCGGCCACGGAAAACATTCAGTACTTC.

On this clonotype: A much bigger clone sits one base away, suggesting this may be a read error. In this CDR3 the conserved last residue, phenylalanine or tryptophan, is missing, so a read error is likely. The chain employs TRBV5-1 and TRBJ2-7, with D perhaps matching TRBD1 (5 bases). Germline V gives CDR1 SGHRS, CDR2 YFSETQ. V was shortened by 2 bases and J by 6 bases, with 15 bases between the two germline ends. The CDR3 runs to 14 residues. CDR3 DNA: TGCGCCAGCAGCTTCAGACAGCCGGGCAGCGAGCAGTACTAC. Translation gives CASSFRQPGSEQYY.

This clonotype was counted many times. The chain employs TRBV5-1 and TRBJ1-5; TRBD1 agrees at 10 bases. Germline trimming cut 0 bases from V and 7 bases from J; bases unmatched to any gene: 7. The CDR3 covers 16 residues. The germline V gene has CDR1 SGHRS and CDR2 YFSETQ. CDR3 coding DNA: TGCGCCAGCAGCTTGGAGGGGACAGGGGTTGGACAGCCCCAGCATTTT. This gives the protein CASSLEGTGVGQPQHF. The whole variable domain, remainder taken from reference TRBV5-1 and TRBJ1-5, is KAGVTQTPRYLIKTRGQQVTLSCSPISGHRSVSWYQQTPGQGLQFLFEYFSETQRNKGNFPGRFSGRQFSNSRSEMNVSTLELGDSALYLCASSLEGTGVGQPQHFGDGTRLSIL.

The sample holds many counts of this clonotype. The chain recombines TRBV15 with TRBJ1-6, with TRBD1 matching 8 bases. This CDR3 has 14 amino acids. J was trimmed by 7 bases and V by 1 base; bases with no gene match: 0. Germline CDR1 reads LNHNV; CDR2 reads YYDKDF (reference sequence). CDR3 sequence reads: CATSRGQGNSPLHF. The CDR3 region has the DNA TGTGCCACCAGCAGAGGACAGGGGAATTCACCCCTCCACTTT. Looking up the rest from reference TRBV15 and TRBJ1-6 gives the full variable domain: DAMVIQNPRYQVTQFGKPVTLSCSQTLNHNVMYWYQQKSSQAPKLLFHYYDKDFNNEADTPDNFQSRRPNTSFCFLDIRSPGLGDTAMYLCATSRGQGNSPLHFGNGTRLTVT.

This clonotype has ten or more counts. The junction departs from the called germline gene at one end, perhaps through a read error. V gene TRBV6-1 combines with J gene TRBJ1-5; TRBD1 matches 7 bases. The length of the CDR3 is 14 residues. In germline, CDR1 is MNHNS, CDR2 SASEGT. The CDR3 is CASRDRVSNQPQHF. CDR3 nucleotides: TGTGCCAGCCGTGACAGGGTTAGCAATCAGCCCCAGCATTTT.

This chain joins TRBV6-2 or TRBV6-3 and TRBJ2-7; weak D call: TRBD2 (5 bases). Trimming took off 5 bases at V and 6 bases at J, with 20 bases between the two ends. The CDR3 has 15 amino acids. The V gene's germline CDR1 is MNHEY and CDR2 SVGEGT. The DNA for the CDR3 is TGTGCCAGCAGTGACGGGAACAGATTCCTAGCCGAGCAGTACTTC. This codes for CASSDGNRFLAEQYF.

This clonotype was found many times. This rearrangement joins TRBV29-1 to TRBJ2-7; TRBD2 aligns across 8 bases. The length of the CDR3 is 12 residues. Losses at the gene ends were 5 bases for V and 6 bases for J; bases not matched to a gene: 6. Germline values: CDR1 SQVTM, CDR2 ANQGSEA. The CDR3 here is CSVPGGPSEQYF. CDR3 nucleotide sequence: TGCAGCGTTCCGGGAGGGCCTAGCGAGCAGTACTTC.

This chain connects TRBV15 to TRBJ2-7; a possible D gene is TRBD2 (6 bases). The CDR3 contains 16 residues. CDR1 is LNHNV, CDR2 YYDKDF, per germline (reference sequence). Trimming took off 2 bases at V and 3 bases at J, with 17 bases between the two ends. The CDR3, as DNA: TGTGCCACCAGCAGAACGTCAGCGGGTGAAGTCTACGAGCAGTACTTC. Its translation: CATSRTSAGEVYEQYF.

The chain combines TRBV7-8 with TRBJ2-2; D is unresolved. V was pared by 3 bases and J by 0 bases, with 14 bases between. Germline V CDR1 and CDR2: SGHVS, FQNEAQ. The length of the CDR3 is 17 residues. The CDR3 DNA is TGTGCCAGCAGCTTGCTCGTTTATCCGGCGAACACCGGGGAGCTGTTTTTT. Translation gives CASSLLVYPANTGELFF.

V usage is TRBV6-1 and J usage is TRBJ1-2; TRBD1 agrees at 7 bases. V was pared by 6 bases and J by 7 bases, with 14 bases of the junction left unmatched. Germline V gene data show CDR1 as MNHNS and CDR2 as SASEGT. This CDR3 contains 15 residues. CDR3 loop: CASRISETGTRGYTF. Written as DNA, the CDR3 is TGTGCCAGCAGAATATCCGAGACAGGGACTCGTGGCTACACCTTC.

This clonotype was counted at least ten times. This chain joins TRBV28 and TRBJ2-2; the match to TRBD2 covers 10 bases. The CDR3 runs to 15 residues. V shed 6 bases, J shed 4 bases, and the junction held 5 bases outside the gene matches. Germline CDR1 is MDHEN and CDR2 is SYDVKM. CDR3 coding DNA: TGTGCCAGCAGATTAGCGGGAGGTTCCACCGGGGAGCTGTTTTTT. It codes for CASRLAGGSTGELFF. Drawing the rest from reference TRBV28 and TRBJ2-2, the complete variable domain is DVKVTQSSRYLVKRTGEKVFLECVQDMDHENMFWYRQDPGLGLRLIYFSYDVKMKEKGDIPEGYSVSREKKERFSLILESASTNQTSMYLCASRLAGGSTGELFFGEGSRLTVL.

Many counts were recorded for this clonotype. The chain combines TRBV6-1 with TRBJ1-5; 7 bases map to TRBD1. V dropped 5 bases and J dropped 0; count of bases not matched to a gene: 7. The CDR3 is 16 amino acids. Germline CDR1 MNHNS, CDR2 SASEGT. CDR3 loop: CASSPTGLASNQPQHF. CDR3 DNA sequence: TGTGCCAGCAGTCCGACAGGGTTGGCTAGCAATCAGCCCCAGCATTTT.